A single sample is the source of the 28 T cell receptor beta chains below, sequenced in a study of blood T cell repertoires in COVID-19 (dated by TCRdb to the early 2020s). Receptors were amplified or captured by the immunoSEQ multiplex PCR assay. TCRdb retrieved this table from immuneACCESS and kept in-frame rearrangements only. Not all clones are present; in checked studies, unresolved V genes account for under half, and no reason is known for the remainder. The sample has 140,000 or so clones on record, roughly three quarters of them singletons. The ten largest clones capture around 4% of the sample. Material for sequencing was peripheral blood. These receptors were collected from a man between 60 and 75 years old with acute or convalescent COVID-19.

The CDR3: CASMGSTPVEQFF. The CDR3 DNA reads as TGTGCCAGTATGGGCTCAACTCCAGTTGAGCAGTTCTTC. The chain joins TRBV19 to TRBJ2-1; D gene unclear. This CDR3 is built from 13 residues. V was clipped by 7 bases and J by 9 bases, with 16 bases between them. Germline V lookup: CDR1 LNHDA, CDR2 SQIVND (reference sequence). Variable domain in full (rest from reference TRBV19 and TRBJ2-1): DGGITQSPKYLFRKEGQNVTLSCEQNLNHDAMYWYRQDPGQGLRLIYYSQIVNDFQKGDIAEGYSVSREKKESFPLTVTSAQKNPTAFYLCASMGSTPVEQFFGPGTRLTVL.

V usage is TRBV7-8 and J usage is TRBJ2-1, with 8 nucleotides matching TRBD2. The CDR3 runs 15 residues. Losses at the gene ends were 3 bases for V and 8 bases for J; bases not matched to a gene: 9. Germline-derived CDR1 and CDR2 are SGHVS and FQNEAQ. The CDR3 DNA is TGTGCCAGCAGCTTTCGTAGCGGGACTGTCTATGAGCAGTTCTTC. Translation gives CASSFRSGTVYEQFF.

This clone is a singleton in its sample. The chain links TRBV4-2 to TRBJ2-7, with TRBD2 matching over 9 bases. This CDR3 is 15 amino acids long. The V gene end was trimmed by 3 bases and the J gene end by 4 bases; junction bases not matched to a gene: 7. The V gene's germline CDR1 is LGHNA and CDR2 YNFKEQ. The CDR3, as DNA: TGTGCCAGCAGCCAGGGACTAGCAGAAACGTACGAGCAGTACTTC. It yields the protein CASSQGLAETYEQYF.

The chain couples TRBV11-3 to TRBJ2-1; 12 bases are shared with TRBD2. The V segment lost 5 bases and the J segment 4 bases; nucleotides outside the gene matches: 3. The CDR3 consists of 15 residues. Germline-derived CDR1 and CDR2 are SGHNT and YENEEA. This CDR3 is CASSLAGGTYNEQFF. In DNA form, the CDR3 reads TGTGCCAGCAGCCTAGCGGGAGGGACGTACAATGAGCAGTTCTTC.

The CDR3 DNA reads TGTGCCAGCAGTTATAGCATTCAGACCCAGTACTTC. It translates to CASSYSIQTQYF. This chain uses TRBV2 with TRBJ2-5; D remains unclear. This CDR3 contains 12 residues. The germline V and J ends were trimmed by 5 bases and 6 bases, with 10 bases remaining between them. The V gene's germline CDR1 is SNHLY and CDR2 FYNNEI.

V is TRBV6-1 and J is TRBJ2-2; 7 bases are a match to TRBD2. V lost 4 bases to trimming and J lost 1 base; unmatched junction nucleotides: 9. CDR1 MNHNS and CDR2 SASEGT come from the germline V gene. The CDR3 is 17 residues long. In DNA form, the CDR3 reads TGTGCCAGCAGTGGCTTCTTCGGGAGGCTGAACACCGGGGAGCTGTTTTTT. Translated, it gives CASSGFFGRLNTGELFF.

This CDR3 is CASSSLRLAGEYTDTQYF. Written as DNA, the CDR3 is TGTGCCAGCAGCTCCCTCCGACTAGCGGGAGAATATACAGATACGCAGTATTTT. This chain joins TRBV7-8 and TRBJ2-3; 12 bases match TRBD2. V was clipped by 4 bases and J by 3 bases; unmatched bases: 11. Germline V gene data show CDR1 as SGHVS and CDR2 as FQNEAQ. This CDR3 contains 18 residues.

This sequence joins TRBV29-1 and TRBJ2-7, with 10 bases that match TRBD1. Trimming cost V 5 bases and J 5 bases; bases outside gene matches: 6. This CDR3 has 13 residues. The germline V gene has CDR1 SQVTM and CDR2 ANQGSEA. CDR3 sequence: CSVQGQGLDEQYF. In DNA, the CDR3 is TGCAGCGTTCAGGGACAGGGGTTAGACGAGCAGTACTTC.

This chain links TRBV5-1 with TRBJ1-5, with D perhaps TRBD1 (6 bases). Germline CDR1 is SGHRS and CDR2 is YFSETQ. The CDR3 extends over 15 amino acids. V dropped 2 bases and J dropped 0 bases, with 9 bases sitting between them. The CDR3 protein is CASSLQGDSNQPQHF. The DNA of the CDR3 is TGCGCCAGCAGCTTACAGGGAGATAGCAATCAGCCCCAGCATTTT. The full variable domain, rest sourced from reference TRBV5-1 and TRBJ1-5, is KAGVTQTPRYLIKTRGQQVTLSCSPISGHRSVSWYQQTPGQGLQFLFEYFSETQRNKGNFPGRFSGRQFSNSRSEMNVSTLELGDSALYLCASSLQGDSNQPQHFGDGTRLSIL.

J is TRBJ2-4 and V is TRBV4-1; 8 nucleotides align to TRBD2. The CDR3 sequence is 14 residues long. Trimming took 5 bases from V and 5 from J; bases not matched to a gene: 5. The V gene's germline CDR1 is MGHRA and CDR2 YSYEKL. The CDR3 DNA follows: TGCGCCAGCAGCTATCAACTAGCGGAAAACATTCAGTACTTC. Translating it yields CASSYQLAENIQYF.

V usage is TRBV28 and J usage is TRBJ1-1; D is unclear. Between the trimmed V and J ends, which lost 5 bases and 7 bases, there was a span of 26 bases. Germline V gene lookup returns CDR1 MDHEN and CDR2 SYDVKM. This CDR3 spans 17 amino acids. CDR3 DNA sequence: TGTGCCAGCAGTACCTCTGGGGAAACGACGGGAGAAAATGAAGCTTTCTTT. Encoded protein: CASSTSGETTGENEAFF.

The chain recombines TRBV5-1 with TRBJ2-1, with a possible D match to TRBD2 (5 bases). Germline lookup yields CDR1 SGHRS and CDR2 YFSETQ. The V and J ends lost 4 bases and 4 bases respectively, with 15 bases between them. The CDR3 spans 15 residues. The CDR3 region is CASSRPTERYNEQFF. The CDR3 DNA follows: TGCGCCAGCAGCCGCCCCACAGAGCGGTACAATGAGCAGTTCTTC.

The genes are TRBV5-1 and TRBJ1-4, with TRBD1 as a possible D gene (6 bases). Deletions cut 7 bases from V and 8 bases from J, with 12 bases between. Germline V lookup: CDR1 SGHRS, CDR2 YFSETQ. The CDR3 runs to 12 residues. The CDR3 reads CASSPGQEKLFF. The CDR3 region has the DNA TGCGCCAGCTCCCCGGGACAAGAAAAACTGTTTTTT.

This clone was seen a few times. The rearrangement uses TRBV24-1 and TRBJ2-3, with 9 bases lining up with TRBD1. The V gene's germline CDR1 is KGHDR and CDR2 SFDVKD. This CDR3 region has 16 residues. J lost 2 bases, V lost 5 bases, and 7 bases had no gene match. CDR3 region: CATSVRGTGPTDTQYF. The CDR3, as DNA: TGTGCCACCAGTGTCCGCGGGACAGGGCCCACAGATACGCAGTATTTT.

V gene TRBV29-1 combines with J gene TRBJ2-5, with 7 nucleotides matching TRBD1. Trimming took 7 bases from V and 3 from J; bases not matched to a gene: 8. The germline gives CDR1 SQVTM, CDR2 ANQGSEA. This CDR3 region has 13 residues. CDR3 protein: CSASPGTEETQYF. The CDR3 DNA reads as TGCAGCGCCAGCCCCGGGACAGAAGAGACCCAGTACTTC. Together with reference TRBV29-1 and TRBJ2-5, the CDR3 gives the full variable domain: SAVISQKPSRDICQRGTSLTIQCQVDSQVTMMFWYRQQPGQSLTLIATANQGSEATYESGFVIDKFPISRPNLTFSTLTVSNMSPEDSSIYLCSASPGTEETQYFGPGTRLLVL.

This clone was counted a single time. This sequence joins TRBV14 and TRBJ2-5, with a weak D call TRBD2 (6 bases). This CDR3 has 14 residues. Between the trimmed V and J ends, which lost 1 base and 1 base, there was a span of 7 bases. Germline CDR1 reads SGHDN; CDR2 reads FVKESK. The CDR3 sequence is CASSQVSGQETQYF. The CDR3, as DNA: TGTGCCAGCAGCCAAGTTAGCGGCCAAGAGACCCAGTACTTC. The whole variable domain, filled in from reference TRBV14 and TRBJ2-5, reads EAGVTQFPSHSVIEKGQTVTLRCDPISGHDNLYWYRRVMGKEIKFLLHFVKESKQDESGMPNNRFLAERTGGTYSTLKVQPAELEDSGVYFCASSQVSGQETQYFGPGTRLLVL.

The chain uses TRBV7-9 and TRBJ1-5; 8 bases fit TRBD1. From germline, CDR1 is SEHNR and CDR2 FQNEAQ (reference sequence). The CDR3 covers 14 residues. V was pared by 2 bases and J by 7 bases, with 4 bases of the junction left unmatched. This CDR3 reads CASSLWPGGQPQHF. The CDR3 coding sequence is TGTGCCAGCAGCTTATGGCCAGGGGGCCAGCCCCAGCATTTT.

The V and J genes are TRBV7-3 and TRBJ2-1; 12 bases line up with TRBD2. This CDR3 spans 16 amino acids. V shed 4 bases, J shed 4 bases, and the junction held 5 bases outside the gene matches. Germline values: CDR1 SGHTA, CDR2 FQGTGA. The CDR3 loop is CASSSEGTSGYNEQFF. For the CDR3, the DNA is TGTGCCAGCAGCTCGGAAGGGACTAGCGGGTACAATGAGCAGTTCTTC.

This clone was counted a single time. The gene calls are TRBV19 and TRBJ2-7; 7 positions agree with TRBD1. V gave up 1 base and J gave up 2 bases; unmatched junction bases: 8. This CDR3 contains 16 residues. Germline-derived CDR1 and CDR2 are LNHDA and SQIVND (reference sequence). The CDR3 bases are TGTGCCAGTAGTATAGGGACCCGACAGGGAACCTACGAGCAGTACTTC. Protein: CASSIGTRQGTYEQYF. Based on the CDR3 plus reference TRBV19 and TRBJ2-7, the full variable domain is DGGITQSPKYLFRKEGQNVTLSCEQNLNHDAMYWYRQDPGQGLRLIYYSQIVNDFQKGDIAEGYSVSREKKESFPLTVTSAQKNPTAFYLCASSIGTRQGTYEQYFGPGTRLTVT.

The gene calls are TRBV4-1 and TRBJ2-1; TRBD1 is a possible D gene (6 bases). From germline, CDR1 is MGHRA and CDR2 YSYEKL. Trimming removed 4 bases at V and 0 bases at J, with 16 bases between. The CDR3 contains 17 residues. Here the CDR3 DNA reads TGCGCCAGCAGCCCGCTACCGACAGGACCCTCCTACAATGAGCAGTTCTTC. This translates into CASSPLPTGPSYNEQFF.

The rearrangement uses TRBV19 and TRBJ2-1; 13 bases agree with TRBD2. CDR3 length equals 17 residues. The V segment lost 1 base and the J segment 9 bases; nucleotides outside the gene matches: 9. Germline-derived CDR1 and CDR2 are LNHDA and SQIVND (reference sequence). CDR3: CASSIVERTSGSREQFF. CDR3 sequence (DNA): TGTGCCAGTAGTATAGTAGAAAGGACTAGCGGGAGCCGTGAGCAGTTCTTC.

Concerning this clone itself: The same CDR3 arises from other DNA sequences in this sample as well. V and J are TRBV28 and TRBJ1-2; D is possibly TRBD1 (6 bases). Germline CDR1 is MDHEN and CDR2 is SYDVKM. The CDR3 extends over 13 amino acids. V shed 10 bases and J shed 1 base, with 13 bases lying between them. The CDR3 DNA follows: TGTGCCATCCAGGGGCGGAGTAACTATGGCTACACCTTC. This translates into CAIQGRSNYGYTF.

The CDR3 here is CASRTGGAYEQYF. The DNA of the CDR3 is TGTGCCAGCCGAACAGGGGGGGCCTACGAGCAGTACTTC. The chain links TRBV28 to TRBJ2-7; TRBD1 is a possible D gene (8 bases). V was cut by 8 bases and J by 2 bases, with 13 bases left in between. This CDR3 has 13 amino acids. Germline CDR1 is MDHEN and CDR2 is SYDVKM. Drawing the rest from reference TRBV28 and TRBJ2-7, the complete variable domain is DVKVTQSSRYLVKRTGEKVFLECVQDMDHENMFWYRQDPGLGLRLIYFSYDVKMKEKGDIPEGYSVSREKKERFSLILESASTNQTSMYLCASRTGGAYEQYFGPGTRLTVT.

The genes are TRBV3-1 (or the pseudogene TRBV3-2) and TRBJ2-1; D gene uncertain. The CDR3 runs to 13 residues. CDR1 is LGHDT and CDR2 is YNNKEL in the germline V gene (reference sequence). Trimming cost V 1 base and J 9 bases, with 10 bases left between them. The CDR3 is CASSQGVRGEQFF. The CDR3 nucleotides read TGTGCCAGCAGCCAAGGGGTCCGCGGTGAGCAGTTCTTC.

The chain employs TRBV27 and TRBJ2-6; D is undetermined. Germline CDR1 is MNHEY and CDR2 is SMNVEV (reference sequence). V lost 6 bases, J lost 0 bases, and 9 bases lay in between. The CDR3 extends over 15 amino acids. The chain's CDR3 is CASSTISSGANVLTF. CDR3 coding DNA: TGTGCCAGCAGCACTATCAGCTCTGGGGCCAACGTCCTGACTTTC.

This sequence joins TRBV19 and TRBJ2-1; maybe TRBD2 (6 bases). Trimming pared 6 bases from V and 0 bases from J, leaving 12 bases between. The CDR3 has 15 residues. Germline V lookup: CDR1 LNHDA, CDR2 SQIVND (reference sequence). CDR3 sequence reads: CASSGGITSYNEQFF. The CDR3 nucleotides are TGTGCCAGTAGCGGAGGGATCACCTCCTACAATGAGCAGTTCTTC.

The chain combines TRBV6-1 with TRBJ1-4, with D perhaps TRBD1 (6 bases). The germline V gene has CDR1 MNHNS and CDR2 SASEGT. The CDR3 is 14 residues long. The V gene lost 1 base and the J gene lost 7 bases, with 10 bases spanning the gap. The CDR3 is CASSEGQGIEKLFF. CDR3 bases: TGTGCCAGCAGTGAAGGGCAGGGGATTGAAAAACTGTTTTTT.

The sample holds a few counts of this clone. This rearrangement joins TRBV6-1 to TRBJ1-1; the D is unclear. CDR1 is MNHNS, CDR2 SASEGT, per germline. CDR3 length: 15 residues. Deletions cut 1 base from V and 1 base from J, with 10 bases between. DNA for the CDR3: TGTGCCAGCAGTGAAGGGAGTGTAGGGAACACTGAAGCTTTCTTT. This translates into CASSEGSVGNTEAFF.